Each of the 9 T cell receptor beta chains below was sequenced from the same sample in a study of OX40 agonist ivuxolimab in advanced cancers. Measured with immunoSEQ multiplex PCR; TCRdb has only the in-frame clones, and not every one. Of approximately 67,000 clones listed, 80% to 90% are singletons. This material consisted of CD4+ or CD8+ T cells sorted from blood, taken in a trial of the OX40 agonist ivuxolimab. The receptors originated from an adult with an advanced solid tumor such as melanoma, head and neck, liver or kidney cancer.

Notes on this clone: Its ends do not fully match the called genes, so a read error is possible. The chain is built from TRBV5-1 and TRBJ1-1; weak D call: TRBD1 (5 bases). The germline CDR1 and CDR2 sequences are SGHRS and YFSETQ. This CDR3 comprises 14 residues. In DNA, the CDR3 is TGCGCCAGCAGCGGGCCCGGACAAGTTACTGTAGCTTTCTTT. Translating it yields CASSGPGQVTVAFF. The full variable domain, completed using reference TRBV5-1 and TRBJ1-1, is KAGVTQTPRYLIKTRGQQVTLSCSPISGHRSVSWYQQTPGQGLQFLFEYFSETQRNKGNFPGRFSGRQFSNSRSEMNVSTLELGDSALYLCASSGPGQVTVAFFGQGTRLTVV.

The chain couples TRBV9 to TRBJ2-7; D gene ambiguous. V dropped 0 bases and J dropped 6 bases, with 7 bases sitting between them. The CDR3 runs 12 residues. CDR1 and CDR2 from the germline V gene are SGDLS and YYNGEE. Written as DNA, the CDR3 is TGTGCCAGCAGCGTAGTCGGTGGCGAGCAGTACTTC. Protein product: CASSVVGGEQYF.

The V gene is TRBV5-4, the J gene TRBJ2-7; 7 bases are shared with TRBD2. CDR3 length equals 15 residues. Trimming cost V 4 bases and J 2 bases; bases outside gene matches: 9. Germline values: CDR1 SGHNT, CDR2 YYREEE (reference sequence). The CDR3 spells CASSKDTGRAYEQYF. The CDR3 DNA follows: TGTGCCAGCAGCAAAGACACGGGGAGGGCCTACGAGCAGTACTTC.

The CDR3 coding sequence is TGCGCCAGCAGCTTGCGAGGGCGAAATAATTCACCCCTCCACTTT. It translates to CASSLRGRNNSPLHF. The chain joins TRBV5-1 to TRBJ1-6; no clear D. The CDR3 has 15 amino acids. Germline lookup yields CDR1 SGHRS and CDR2 YFSETQ. Between the trimmed V and J ends, which lost 1 base and 5 bases, there was a span of 10 bases. The full variable domain, rest sourced from reference TRBV5-1 and TRBJ1-6, is KAGVTQTPRYLIKTRGQQVTLSCSPISGHRSVSWYQQTPGQGLQFLFEYFSETQRNKGNFPGRFSGRQFSNSRSEMNVSTLELGDSALYLCASSLRGRNNSPLHFGNGTRLTVT.

In this sample, this clone turned up once. This chain connects TRBV19 to TRBJ1-3; tentatively, D is TRBD1 (6 bases). Germline CDR1 reads LNHDA; CDR2 reads SQIVND (reference sequence). Trimming pared 6 bases from V and 0 bases from J, leaving 15 bases between. This CDR3 region has 16 residues. The CDR3 loop reads CASRIVTGASGNTIYF. CDR3 nucleotides: TGTGCCAGTAGAATCGTGACGGGGGCCTCTGGAAACACCATATATTTT.

The V call is TRBV5-4, the J call TRBJ2-4; D could derive from TRBD1 or TRBD2 (6 bases each). Germline-derived CDR1 and CDR2 are SGHNT and YYREEE (reference sequence). Between the trimmed V and J ends, which lost 4 bases and 6 bases, there was a span of 17 bases. This CDR3 spans 15 amino acids. This CDR3 reads CASSQDGGLGNIQYF. CDR3 in DNA: TGTGCCAGCAGCCAGGATGGGGGGCTCGGAAACATTCAGTACTTC.

This chain joins TRBV28 and TRBJ2-1; D gene unclear. Germline V gene lookup returns CDR1 MDHEN and CDR2 SYDVKM. The CDR3 has 13 amino acids. Trimming cost V 1 base and J 7 bases, with 8 bases left between them. As DNA, the CDR3 is TGTGCCAGCAGTTTATTTGCCCTGAATGAGCAGTTCTTC. Translating it yields CASSLFALNEQFF.

This sequence joins TRBV5-5 and TRBJ1-6, with unresolved D. Trimming cost V 0 bases and J 6 bases, with 10 bases left between them. Germline lookup yields CDR1 SGHKS and CDR2 YYEKEE (reference sequence). This CDR3 spans 15 amino acids. The DNA for the CDR3 is TGTGCCAGCAGCTTGGGAGCTCCGGGTAATTCACCCCTCCACTTT. It translates to CASSLGAPGNSPLHF. The full variable domain, rest sourced from reference TRBV5-5 and TRBJ1-6, is DAGVTQSPTHLIKTRGQQVTLRCSPISGHKSVSWYQQVLGQGPQFIFQYYEKEERGRGNFPDRFSARQFPNYSSELNVNALLLGDSALYLCASSLGAPGNSPLHFGNGTRLTVT.

This rearrangement joins TRBV5-1 to TRBJ1-5; tentatively, D is TRBD1 (5 bases). V lost 5 bases to trimming and J lost 2 bases, with 11 bases between them. This CDR3 has 14 residues. Germline V gives CDR1 SGHRS, CDR2 YFSETQ. CDR3 DNA: TGCGCCAGCAGTTATGGGGACGGCAATCAGCCCCAGCATTTT. Residues: CASSYGDGNQPQHF.